This T cell receptor (beta chain) was recorded in a study of T cells in Graves' hyperthyroidism and ophthalmopathy. The study's findings and limits: Through a model of 13 V-J features, ophthalmopathy was separated from stable hyperthyroidism.

A remark on this clonotype: Antigen unknown.

Amplification targeted TCR beta CDR3 regions from RNA transcripts. Using the HTBI primer set, a first-round RT-PCR was run on the TCR CDR3. TCRdb redid the calling of the multiplex PCR reads with MiXCR, one entry per CDR3 protein. This table holds roughly 500,000 distinct CDR3 sequences, around 42% found once. The CDR3 sequence is 15 residues long. Germline V lookup: CDR1 SGHTA, CDR2 FQGNSA. V was shortened by 2 bases and J by 5 bases, with 15 bases between the two germline ends. The sequence was obtained from an adult woman with Graves' disease, either hyperthyroidism or ophthalmopathy (not recorded which). The chain is built from TRBV7-2 and TRBJ2-5; D is ambiguous. Sample: peripheral blood or thyroid tissue (not recorded which). The CDR3 sequence is CASSLWARETETQYF. The CDR3 DNA sequence: TGTGCCAGCAGCTTATGGGCTAGAGAGACGGAGACCCAGTACTTC.